This T cell receptor beta chain was obtained from a study of blood T cell repertoires in COVID-19. As for the study in general: T cells, B-cell-depleted T cells, or PBMCs supplied cDNA or gDNA.

Participants' reported clinical history set cohort assignment. V was trimmed by 4 bases and J by 2 bases, leaving 18 bases between them. CDR1 and CDR2 (germline): SGDLS, YYNGEE. The CDR3 extends over 17 amino acids. Per the study methods: Estimation of nucleated cell counts relied on the amplification of reference gene primers. TCRdb's copy holds only in-frame clones and misses some; the assay was immunoSEQ multiplex PCR. The DNA was the basis for D and trimming; V, J and clone size are from that table. Among fewer than 200,000 clones listed, under 85% were seen once. The sequence was collected from a man between 50 and 59 years old who had recovered from COVID-19. The chain employs TRBV9 and TRBJ2-2, with a weak D call TRBD2 (5 bases). The sequenced sample was PBMCs or T cells enriched from blood (not recorded which). CDR3: CASSSRGRWVNTGELFF. The CDR3 nucleotides are TGTGCCAGCAGCTCCCGAGGGCGCTGGGTTAACACCGGGGAGCTGTTTTTT.